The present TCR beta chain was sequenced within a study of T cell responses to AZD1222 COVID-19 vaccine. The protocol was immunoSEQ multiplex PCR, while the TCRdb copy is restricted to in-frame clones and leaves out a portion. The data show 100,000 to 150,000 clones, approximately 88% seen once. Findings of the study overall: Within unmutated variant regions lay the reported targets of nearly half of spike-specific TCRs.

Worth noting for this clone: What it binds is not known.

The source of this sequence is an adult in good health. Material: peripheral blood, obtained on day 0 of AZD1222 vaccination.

The DNA of the CDR3 is TGTGCCAGCAGTATGGGGATATCGTACGAGCAGTACTTC. Translating gives CASSMGISYEQYF. The chain recombines TRBV12-3 or TRBV12-4 with TRBJ2-7; D gene uncertain. This CDR3 spans 13 amino acids. Between the trimmed V and J ends, which lost 5 bases and 4 bases, there was a span of 12 bases.